Listed here are 4 T cell receptor beta chains from one sample, sequenced in a study of cytomegalovirus exposure and HLA in healthy donors. Repertoires were generated with immunoSEQ multiplex PCR, while TCRdb's copy carries only in-frame clones and drops some. The profile shows about 89,000 clones, 80% to 85% of them singletons. Sequenced sample: PBMCs. These receptors came from a woman aged 18-35 years in good health and CMV-seropositive.

In DNA, the CDR3 is TGTGCCAGCAGTTACCGAGGGACTCAAGAGACCCAGTACTTC. Protein product: CASSYRGTQETQYF. The chain is built from TRBV6-5 and TRBJ2-5; perhaps TRBD2 as D (6 bases). V dropped 2 bases and J dropped 2 bases, with 9 bases sitting between them. CDR3 size: 14 residues. The germline V gene encodes CDR1 MNHEY and CDR2 SVGAGI.

The sample holds a few counts of this clone. The chain joins TRBV10-3 to TRBJ1-5; 10 nucleotides match TRBD1. This CDR3 is 14 amino acids long. CDR1 is ENHRY and CDR2 is SYGVKD in the germline V gene. The V segment lost 6 bases and the J segment 5 bases; nucleotides outside the gene matches: 4. CDR3 nucleotides: TGTGCCATCAGGGGACAGGGGAATGATCAGCCCCAGCATTTT. Its translation: CAIRGQGNDQPQHF.

This clone has only one observation. The chain combines TRBV15 with TRBJ1-2; 9 bases are a match to TRBD1. Per germline, CDR1 LNHNV and CDR2 YYDKDF (reference sequence). CDR3 length equals 17 residues. The J segment lost 2 bases and the V segment lost 0 bases, leaving 7 bases of the junction unmatched. The CDR3 coding sequence is TGTGCCACCAGCAGAGATGGGACAGGGTGGAGAAACTATGGCTACACCTTC. This gives the protein CATSRDGTGWRNYGYTF.

In this sample, this clone turned up a few times. V gene TRBV28 combines with J gene TRBJ1-2; unclear D gene. The CDR3 has 14 amino acids. The germline V and J ends were trimmed by 6 bases and 4 bases, with 15 bases remaining between them. From germline, CDR1 is MDHEN and CDR2 SYDVKM. This CDR3 is CASSPPELRYGYTF. The CDR3 bases are TGTGCCAGCAGCCCCCCCGAGTTGCGCTATGGCTACACCTTC.